This passage covers 25 T cell receptor beta chains from one sample sequenced in a study of spatial heterogeneity in lung cancer. TCRdb recomputed calls from the 5' RACE reads with MiXCR, one row per CDR3 protein. The table lists around 14,000 distinct CDR3 sequences, 10% to 11% of them singletons, with 34% in the top ten. Time point given: sample taken at primary tumor resection. Without sorting, whole RNA was sequenced from tumor, nontumor lung or frozen PBMC. This specimen was PBMCs, taken at surgery. Receptors originate from a female donor with early-stage non-small cell lung cancer.

The table lists this clonotype with many counts. The chain carries TRBV20-1 and TRBJ2-5, with 7 positions matching TRBD1. In germline, CDR1 is DFQATT, CDR2 SNEGSKA (reference sequence). The CDR3 runs 13 residues. V was pared by 6 bases and J by 7 bases, with 11 bases of the junction left unmatched. The CDR3 sequence: CSAPSTGEPTQYF. For the CDR3, the DNA is TGCAGTGCCCCTAGCACAGGGGAGCCGACCCAGTACTTC.

This clonotype occurred many times. The rearrangement uses TRBV4-2 and TRBJ1-5; the match to TRBD1 covers 8 bases. The CDR3 is 15 amino acids. The germline V gene encodes CDR1 LGHNA and CDR2 YNFKEQ. Trimming removed 1 base from V and 6 bases from J; junction bases left unmatched: 5. CDR3 amino acids: CASSQVGQGIQPQHF. The DNA of the CDR3 is TGTGCCAGCAGCCAAGTCGGACAGGGAATTCAGCCCCAGCATTTT.

The CDR3 coding sequence is TGTGCCAGCAGCTACCGACAGGGTAACGGTCAGCCCCAGCATTTT. It yields the protein CASSYRQGNGQPQHF. The chain is built from TRBV13 and TRBJ1-5; 7 bases match TRBD1. Germline V gene lookup returns CDR1 PRHDT and CDR2 FYEKMQ (reference sequence). CDR3 length equals 15 residues. V was pared by 4 bases and J by 6 bases, with 9 bases of the junction left unmatched.

The V call is TRBV28, the J call TRBJ1-5, with D unclear. This CDR3 has 12 residues. V lost 4 bases to trimming and J lost 3 bases, with 4 bases between them. Germline values: CDR1 MDHEN, CDR2 SYDVKM. CDR3 coding DNA: TGTGCCAGCAGTTCGAACAATCAGCCCCAGCATTTT. Protein product: CASSSNNQPQHF.

Many counts were recorded for this clonotype. The chain employs TRBV29-1 and TRBJ1-2, with D unclear. Germline V gives CDR1 SQVTM, CDR2 ANQGSEA. Between the trimmed V and J ends, which lost 6 bases and 4 bases, there was a span of 9 bases. The CDR3 has 11 amino acids. CDR3 residues: CSVSRGYGYTF. The CDR3 bases are TGCAGCGTGTCGAGAGGCTATGGCTACACCTTC.

This clonotype is medium-sized (0.01 to 0.1%) within its sample. V and J are TRBV20-1 and TRBJ1-5; 10 bases are a match to TRBD1. This CDR3 has 17 residues. Trimming cost V 3 bases and J 2 bases; bases outside gene matches: 10. CDR1 is DFQATT, CDR2 SNEGSKA, per germline (reference sequence). The CDR3 sequence is CSARSKTGGGGNQPQHF. Written as DNA, the CDR3 is TGCAGTGCTAGGTCTAAGACAGGGGGCGGGGGCAATCAGCCCCAGCATTTT.

This clonotype was recorded many times. The chain couples TRBV28 to TRBJ2-7; D not resolved. Looked up from germline, CDR1 is MDHEN and CDR2 is SYDVKM. V lost 5 bases to trimming and J lost 0 bases, with 8 bases between them. The length of the CDR3 is 13 residues. In DNA, the CDR3 is TGTGCCAGCAGTCCAATTCCCTCCTACGAGCAGTACTTC. Translation gives CASSPIPSYEQYF. The variable domain in full, with the rest retrieved from reference TRBV28 and TRBJ2-7, is DVKVTQSSRYLVKRTGEKVFLECVQDMDHENMFWYRQDPGLGLRLIYFSYDVKMKEKGDIPEGYSVSREKKERFSLILESASTNQTSMYLCASSPIPSYEQYFGPGTRLTVT.

A note on this clonotype: The germline gene is not matched at one end of the junction; a read error may be the cause. The V gene is TRBV29-1, the J gene TRBJ1-5; D may be TRBD1 (6 bases). The germline V gene encodes CDR1 SQVTM and CDR2 ANQGSEA. CDR3 length: 13 amino acids. In DNA, the CDR3 is TGCAGTGTGAGGACAGAGAGCAATCAGCCCCAGCGTTTT. It is translated as CSVRTESNQPQRF.

By sample share, this clonotype is medium-sized (0.01 to 0.1%). This chain connects TRBV29-1 to TRBJ1-2, with TRBD1 as a possible D gene (6 bases). The CDR3 is made up of 13 amino acids. Germline CDR1 and CDR2: SQVTM and ANQGSEA. V was clipped by 5 bases and J by 6 bases, with 16 bases between them. As DNA, the CDR3 is TGCAGCGTTCTTCGGTGGGGGGCAGATGGCTACACCTTC. Amino acids: CSVLRWGADGYTF.

This clonotype has just a few counts. The chain recombines TRBV20-1 with TRBJ2-5, with TRBD2 matching over 13 bases. V dropped 3 bases and J dropped 5; count of bases not matched to a gene: 6. Germline V gene lookup returns CDR1 DFQATT and CDR2 SNEGSKA (reference sequence). CDR3 length equals 15 residues. In DNA form, the CDR3 reads TGCAGTGCTAGCCAACTAGCGGGGGGGCCGGAGACCCAGTACTTC. Translating gives CSASQLAGGPETQYF.

This clonotype was detected ten times or more. This chain links TRBV20-1 with TRBJ2-7; possible D gene TRBD1, 5 bases. The germline V gene has CDR1 DFQATT and CDR2 SNEGSKA (reference sequence). The V gene lost 6 bases and the J gene lost 3 bases, with 12 bases spanning the gap. This CDR3 region has 12 residues. CDR3 amino acids: CSALDRDYEQYF. DNA for the CDR3: TGCAGTGCACTCGACAGAGACTACGAGCAGTACTTC.

This clonotype has more than one count but fewer than ten. The genes are TRBV5-6 and TRBJ2-3, with 9 positions matching TRBD1. The CDR3 length is 14 residues. V shed 4 bases, J shed 5 bases, and the junction held 5 bases outside the gene matches. Germline lookup yields CDR1 SGHDT and CDR2 YYEEEE. The CDR3 reads CASSRTGEGDTQYF. The CDR3 DNA reads TGTGCCAGCAGCCGGACAGGGGAAGGAGATACGCAGTATTTT.

By share, this clonotype counts as medium-sized. The V and J genes are TRBV20-1 and TRBJ1-6; 11 nucleotides agree with TRBD1. After removal of 0 bases from V and 7 bases from J, the junction contained 2 bases not matched to a gene. CDR1 DFQATT and CDR2 SNEGSKA come from the germline V gene (reference sequence). CDR3 length equals 15 residues. The CDR3 bases are TGCAGTGCTAGAGACGGGACAGGGGGGAATTCACCCCTCCACTTT. This codes for CSARDGTGGNSPLHF.

There are a few counts of this clonotype. The rearrangement joins TRBV7-6 to TRBJ1-1; TRBD1 aligns across 7 bases. The germline V gene encodes CDR1 SGHVS and CDR2 FNYEAQ. Trimming at V came to 4 bases and at J to 9 bases, leaving 11 bases not matched to a gene. The CDR3 totals 14 residues. CDR3 sequence reads: CASSSRGRGAQAFF. CDR3 nucleotides: TGTGCCAGCAGCTCCAGGGGGAGGGGGGCCCAAGCTTTCTTT. Together with reference TRBV7-6 and TRBJ1-1, the CDR3 gives the full variable domain: GAGVSQSPRYKVTKRGQDVALRCDPISGHVSLYWYRQALGQGPEFLTYFNYEAQQDKSGLPNDRFSAERPEGSISTLTIQRTEQRDSAMYRCASSSRGRGAQAFFGQGTRLTVV.

This clonotype has at least ten counts. The CDR3: CASSLAGGRANTEAFF. DNA for the CDR3: TGTGCCAGCAGCTTAGCAGGGGGCAGGGCGAACACTGAAGCTTTCTTT. J is TRBJ1-1 and V is TRBV7-9, with 7 bases lining up with TRBD1. This CDR3 comprises 16 residues. V lost 0 bases, J lost 1 base, and 5 bases stayed unmatched. The germline CDR1 and CDR2 sequences are SEHNR and FQNEAQ (reference sequence).

This clonotype was counted a few times. The rearrangement joins TRBV7-3 to TRBJ2-1, with D possibly called TRBD1 or TRBD2 (5 bases each). CDR1 and CDR2 (germline): SGHTA, FQGTGA. V shed 2 bases and J shed 8 bases, with 16 bases lying between them. This CDR3 region has 15 residues. As DNA, the CDR3 is TGTGCCAGCAGCTTAGGGGCTAGCACGGGCGATGAGCAGTTCTTC. It is translated as CASSLGASTGDEQFF. The complete variable domain, with remaining parts taken from reference TRBV7-3 and TRBJ2-1, reads GAGVSQTPSNKVTEKGKYVELRCDPISGHTALYWYRQSLGQGPEFLIYFQGTGAADDSGLPNDRFFAVRPEGSVSTLKIQRTERGDSAVYLCASSLGASTGDEQFFGPGTRLTVL.

The J gene is TRBJ2-5, the V gene TRBV30; unclear D gene. The CDR3 loop spans 13 amino acids. Germline CDR1 and CDR2: GTSNPN and SVGIG (reference sequence). Trimming pared 0 bases from V and 4 bases from J, leaving 9 bases between. The CDR3 here is CAWSVRLGETQYF. In DNA, the CDR3 is TGTGCCTGGAGTGTACGGCTAGGAGAGACCCAGTACTTC.

This clonotype was detected a few times. The chain joins TRBV2 to TRBJ2-5; D unclear. Deletions cut 8 bases from V and 4 bases from J, with 8 bases between. The length of the CDR3 is 11 residues. Germline V gene data show CDR1 as SNHLY and CDR2 as FYNNEI. CDR3 protein: CASEGLETQYF. The CDR3 DNA sequence: TGTGCCAGCGAAGGGTTAGAGACCCAGTACTTC.

This clonotype occurred many times. The chain employs TRBV6-5 and TRBJ2-5; a possible D gene is TRBD1 (6 bases). The CDR3 contains 14 residues. Germline V gene data show CDR1 as MNHEY and CDR2 as SVGAGI. V lost 6 bases to trimming and J lost 7 bases, with 18 bases between them. CDR3 DNA sequence: TGTGCCAGCAGAACCGACAGGCAAAAGGGGACCCAGTACTTC. It specifies CASRTDRQKGTQYF.

This clonotype is labeled as medium-sized. This chain uses TRBV6-2 or TRBV6-3 with TRBJ2-7, with 8 positions matching TRBD1. The trim removed 7 bases at V and 4 bases at J, leaving 18 bases unmatched. The CDR3 is 17 amino acids. Germline CDR1 reads MNHEY; CDR2 reads SVGEGT. The CDR3 bases are TGTGCCAGCACGGATTGGACAGGGATACTTGTAAGGTACGAGCAGTACTTC. Translating gives CASTDWTGILVRYEQYF.

By share, this clonotype ranks as medium-sized (0.01 to 0.1%). The rearrangement links TRBV7-9 to TRBJ1-5; D may be TRBD1 (5 bases). With 6 bases removed from V and 4 bases from J, the gap between germline ends came to 13 bases. The CDR3 sequence is 14 residues long. CDR1 and CDR2 from the germline V gene are SEHNR and FQNEAQ (reference sequence). The CDR3 DNA is TGTGCCAGCAGTCCACCGGGACCTAATCAGCCCCAGCATTTT. It specifies CASSPPGPNQPQHF.

This clonotype was seen repeatedly, ten times or more. The chain uses TRBV13 and TRBJ1-1; no definite D call. The CDR3 totals 13 residues. Germline-derived CDR1 and CDR2 are PRHDT and FYEKMQ (reference sequence). V lost 3 bases, J lost 1 base, and 6 bases lay in between. CDR3 sequence (DNA): TGTGCCAGCAGCTTGACACAGAACACTGAAGCTTTCTTT. Translating gives CASSLTQNTEAFF.

This clonotype is classed as medium-sized (0.01 to 0.1%). The chain links TRBV12-3 or TRBV12-4 to TRBJ1-2; D not resolved. The CDR3 length is 12 residues. Trimming took off 4 bases at V and 4 bases at J, with 7 bases between the two ends. In DNA, the CDR3 is TGTGCCAGCAGTTCCACCCTCTATGGCTACACCTTC. As protein: CASSSTLYGYTF.

The CDR3 is CATSRSTDTQYF. Here the CDR3 DNA reads TGTGCCACCAGCCGTTCCACAGATACGCAGTATTTT. The chain combines TRBV15 with TRBJ2-3; no reliable D call. Germline V gives CDR1 LNHNV, CDR2 YYDKDF (reference sequence). The CDR3 extends over 12 amino acids. V shed 5 bases and J shed 2 bases, with 5 bases lying between them.

This clonotype was counted only a few times. This chain connects TRBV6-5 to TRBJ2-2, with TRBD2 matching over 8 bases. The J segment lost 1 base and the V segment lost 7 bases, leaving 2 bases of the junction unmatched. This CDR3 is built from 14 residues. The germline V gene has CDR1 MNHEY and CDR2 SVGAGI. The DNA of the CDR3 is TGTGCCAGCACAAGCGGGGGGAACACCGGGGAGCTGTTTTTT. Protein sequence: CASTSGGNTGELFF.